One and the same sample provided the 27 T cell receptor beta chains below, sequenced in a study of T-cell reconstitution after alpha-beta-depleted transplantation in children. Preparation of the TCRbeta library used unique molecular identifiers. TCRdb analysed the PCR reads with MiXCR anew, one entry per CDR3 protein. The sample lists hundreds of thousands of distinct CDR3 sequences; 25% were seen once. Sequenced material: PBMCs, taken before TCRalphabeta/CD19-depleted stem cell transplant. The receptors were sampled from a girl aged 2 to 10 with Fanconi anemia, due to receive a stem cell transplant.

This clonotype was found many times. The V call is TRBV29-1, the J call TRBJ2-7, with D possibly being TRBD1 (8 bases). Germline V gene sequence: CDR1 SQVTM, CDR2 ANQGSEA. V dropped 4 bases and J dropped 2 bases, with 12 bases sitting between them. The CDR3 sequence is 13 residues long. The CDR3 DNA reads TGCAGCGTTGGGACAGGGACTACCTACGAGCAGTACTTC. It yields the protein CSVGTGTTYEQYF.

This clonotype was seen at least ten times. This chain links TRBV5-4 with TRBJ2-1, with 15 positions matching TRBD2. CDR1 is SGHNT and CDR2 is YYREEE in the germline V gene (reference sequence). The CDR3 covers 15 residues. Germline trimming cut 4 bases from V and 7 bases from J; bases unmatched to any gene: 3. CDR3 protein: CASSPGTSGRNEQFF. The CDR3 region has the DNA TGTGCCAGCAGCCCAGGGACTAGCGGGAGGAATGAGCAGTTCTTC.

Many counts were recorded for this clonotype. The genes are TRBV5-1 and TRBJ1-2; D is possibly TRBD1 (6 bases). The CDR3 is 15 amino acids. V lost 4 bases, J lost 0 bases, and 13 bases lay in between. Germline V CDR1 and CDR2: SGHRS, YFSETQ. CDR3 nucleotides: TGCGCCAGCAGCCAGGGACACCAACCTAACTATGGCTACACCTTC. Translation: CASSQGHQPNYGYTF.

To note about this clonotype: Being one base from a much bigger clone, this may be a read error. This rearrangement joins TRBV29-1 to TRBJ1-1; D is unclear. CDR1 is SQVTM, CDR2 ANQGSEA, per germline. The CDR3 contains 9 residues. The CDR3 reads CTYYSEAFF. DNA for the CDR3: TGCACCTATTACTCTGAAGCTTTCTTT. The whole variable domain, filled in from reference TRBV29-1 and TRBJ1-1, reads SAVISQKPSRDICQRGTSLTIQCQVDSQVTMMFWYRQQPGQSLTLIATANQGSEATYESGFVIDKFPISRPNLTFSTLTVSNMSPEDSSIYLCTYYSEAFFGQGTRLTVV.

This clonotype was seen more than once but under ten times. The chain joins TRBV20-1 to TRBJ1-2, with D possibly matching TRBD1 (5 bases). Trimming cost V 2 bases and J 4 bases, with 11 bases left between them. This CDR3 has 13 residues. CDR1 and CDR2 from the germline V gene are DFQATT and SNEGSKA (reference sequence). CDR3 region: CSARQGPTYGYTF. The CDR3 nucleotides are TGCAGTGCTAGACAGGGACCTACCTATGGCTACACCTTC.

The V call is TRBV28, the J call TRBJ2-1, with a tentative D call TRBD2 (7 bases). The ends were cut back, 3 bases at V and 4 bases at J, with 16 bases in the middle. The CDR3 has 16 amino acids. Germline lookup yields CDR1 MDHEN and CDR2 SYDVKM. The CDR3 reads CASSFGGGNRYNEQFF. The CDR3 coding sequence is TGTGCCAGCAGTTTTGGGGGGGGCAACCGTTACAATGAGCAGTTCTTC. Complete variable domain (other parts from reference TRBV28 and TRBJ2-1): DVKVTQSSRYLVKRTGEKVFLECVQDMDHENMFWYRQDPGLGLRLIYFSYDVKMKEKGDIPEGYSVSREKKERFSLILESASTNQTSMYLCASSFGGGNRYNEQFFGPGTRLTVL.

This clonotype was counted only a few times. The CDR3 DNA follows: TGTGCCAGCAGCAGTTGGGACAGGGCTCAAGAGACCCAGTACTTC. Translation: CASSSWDRAQETQYF. This chain links TRBV5-6 with TRBJ2-5; TRBD1 aligns across 9 bases. With 4 bases clipped from V and 2 bases from J, the junction kept 6 bases outside the gene matches. CDR3 length: 15 amino acids. Per the germline V gene, CDR1 is SGHDT and CDR2 is YYEEEE. The entire variable domain, with the rest obtained from reference TRBV5-6 and TRBJ2-5, is as follows: DAGVTQSPTHLIKTRGQQVTLRCSPKSGHDTVSWYQQALGQGPQFIFQYYEEEERQRGNFPDRFSGHQFPNYSSELNVNALLLGDSALYLCASSSWDRAQETQYFGPGTRLLVL.

The chain carries TRBV10-1 and TRBJ2-1, with 8 bases aligning to TRBD2. V lost 5 bases, J lost 6 bases, and 0 bases stayed unmatched. The CDR3 loop spans 12 amino acids. CDR1 is WNHNN, CDR2 SYGVQD, per germline (reference sequence). The CDR3: CASSSGSNEQFF. The CDR3 DNA reads TGCGCCAGCAGTAGCGGGAGCAATGAGCAGTTCTTC.

This clonotype has only a few counts. The V gene is TRBV7-2, the J gene TRBJ2-7; weak D call: TRBD1 (5 bases). CDR3 length equals 12 residues. Trimming cost V 2 bases and J 6 bases, with 8 bases left between them. Germline assignment: CDR1 SGHTA and CDR2 FQGNSA. CDR3 amino acids: CASSLIGVEQYF. In DNA form, the CDR3 reads TGTGCCAGCAGCTTAATAGGGGTCGAGCAGTACTTC.

This rearrangement joins TRBV7-6 to TRBJ1-4, with 7 bases fitting TRBD1. V dropped 4 bases and J dropped 7; count of bases not matched to a gene: 12. The CDR3 is 16 residues long. Germline assignment: CDR1 SGHVS and CDR2 FNYEAQ. Here the CDR3 DNA reads TGTGCCAGCAGCTATGCTACAGGGGAGGGTAGTGAAAAACTGTTTTTT. This translates into CASSYATGEGSEKLFF.

The sample holds many counts of this clonotype. The chain employs TRBV20-1 and TRBJ2-7; 7 bases line up with TRBD1. J was trimmed by 5 bases and V by 6 bases; bases with no gene match: 10. CDR1 and CDR2 (germline): DFQATT, SNEGSKA (reference sequence). This CDR3 has 13 residues. DNA of the CDR3: TGCAGTGCAGGTCGCGACAGGGATGACGAGCAGTACTTC. It is translated as CSAGRDRDDEQYF.

This clonotype was seen at least ten times. The rearrangement joins TRBV10-3 to TRBJ1-2; 7 nucleotides line up with TRBD1. This CDR3 spans 13 amino acids. Germline assignment: CDR1 ENHRY and CDR2 SYGVKD. V lost 4 bases, J lost 6 bases, and 5 bases stayed unmatched. The CDR3 sequence: CAISVQGLDGYTF. CDR3 sequence (DNA): TGTGCCATCAGTGTACAGGGGTTAGATGGCTACACCTTC.

This clonotype was detected only a few times. This sequence joins TRBV29-1 and TRBJ2-1; 7 bases are a match to TRBD1. Germline lookup yields CDR1 SQVTM and CDR2 ANQGSEA. J lost 9 bases, V lost 0 bases, and 5 bases had no gene match. The length of the CDR3 is 13 residues. CDR3 in amino acids: CSVEEATGSEQFF. The DNA for the CDR3 is TGCAGCGTTGAAGAGGCGACAGGGTCTGAGCAGTTCTTC.

This chain joins TRBV28 and TRBJ2-1, with 16 nucleotides matching TRBD2. Germline-derived CDR1 and CDR2 are MDHEN and SYDVKM. CDR3 length: 13 amino acids. With V trimmed by 8 bases and J by 10 bases, 2 bases remained unmatched. CDR3 amino acids: CASGTSGRAEQFF. The DNA for the CDR3 is TGTGCCAGCGGGACTAGCGGGAGGGCGGAGCAGTTCTTC.

CDR3 loop: CASSPPLFGEETQYF. DNA of the CDR3: TGTGCCAGCTCACCACCCCTTTTTGGGGAAGAGACCCAGTACTTC. The chain carries TRBV18 and TRBJ2-5; D not resolved. This CDR3 spans 15 amino acids. CDR1 and CDR2 (germline): KGHSH, LQKENI. V shed 0 bases and J shed 3 bases, with 11 bases lying between them.

This clonotype has more than one count but fewer than ten. The V call is TRBV20-1, the J call TRBJ2-1; 13 bases are a match to TRBD2. Germline values: CDR1 DFQATT, CDR2 SNEGSKA (reference sequence). Losses at the gene ends were 7 bases for V and 6 bases for J; bases not matched to a gene: 15. CDR3 length: 17 residues. CDR3 nucleotides: TGCAGTGGAAGGGGGCCCCAGACTAGCGGGAGGTCCAATGAGCAGTTCTTC. It translates to CSGRGPQTSGRSNEQFF.

This clonotype appeared many times. CDR3 nucleotide sequence: TGCAGCGTTGCGACAGGGACCCAGTACTTC. It is translated as CSVATGTQYF. The genes are TRBV29-1 and TRBJ2-5; weak D call: TRBD1 (6 bases). Per the germline V gene, CDR1 is SQVTM and CDR2 is ANQGSEA. The CDR3 consists of 10 residues. The ends were cut back, 4 bases at V and 7 bases at J, with 7 bases in the middle.

The chain has TRBV28 and TRBJ1-2; D is undetermined. From germline, CDR1 is MDHEN and CDR2 SYDVKM. The V end was cut by 7 bases, the J end by 5 bases, with 23 bases between. This CDR3 spans 16 amino acids. CDR3 sequence reads: CASTLIRESSAYGYTF. In DNA, the CDR3 is TGTGCCAGCACTCTCATTAGGGAGTCGAGTGCTTATGGCTACACCTTC.

This clonotype was counted at least ten times. V and J are TRBV12-3 or TRBV12-4 and TRBJ1-3; D ambiguous. The CDR3 has 13 amino acids. Trimming left V 6 bases short and J 4 bases short, with 10 bases between. CDR3 loop: CASRIYPGNTIYF. The CDR3 region has the DNA TGTGCCAGCAGAATATACCCGGGAAACACCATATATTTT.

There are many counts of this clonotype. The V call is TRBV29-1, the J call TRBJ2-1; TRBD1 is a possible D gene (6 bases). Trimming pared 4 bases from V and 6 bases from J, leaving 13 bases between. The CDR3 totals 13 residues. The germline V gene encodes CDR1 SQVTM and CDR2 ANQGSEA. CDR3 sequence: CSVAGTPFNEQFF. The CDR3 nucleotides are TGCAGCGTTGCAGGGACACCGTTCAATGAGCAGTTCTTC.

This clonotype occurred a few times. The J gene is TRBJ2-1, the V gene TRBV28; 14 bases are a match to TRBD2. Germline assignment: CDR1 MDHEN and CDR2 SYDVKM. The CDR3 totals 15 residues. The V gene end was trimmed by 6 bases and the J gene end by 6 bases; junction bases not matched to a gene: 4. The CDR3 bases are TGTGCCAGCAGCCAGGGACTAGCGGGGGTCAATGAGCAGTTCTTC. Its protein is CASSQGLAGVNEQFF.

The rearrangement uses TRBV4-2 and TRBJ2-5, with 7 bases that match TRBD2. Trimming at V came to 2 bases and at J to 1 base, leaving 7 bases not matched to a gene. CDR3 length: 16 residues. Germline V CDR1 and CDR2: LGHNA, YNFKEQ. CDR3 bases: TGTGCCAGCAGCCAAAGCAGAGCGGGGCCCCAAGAGACCCAGTACTTC. Residues: CASSQSRAGPQETQYF.

V gene TRBV6-1 combines with J gene TRBJ2-5, with D tentatively TRBD2 (6 bases). Germline V CDR1 and CDR2: MNHNS, SASEGT. This CDR3 has 13 amino acids. V was pared by 3 bases and J by 5 bases, with 10 bases between. The CDR3 sequence: CASSDRLGETQYF. The CDR3 DNA follows: TGTGCCAGCAGTGACCGACTAGGGGAGACCCAGTACTTC.

This clonotype has just one count. The chain links TRBV25-1 to TRBJ2-5, with D perhaps TRBD2 (6 bases). Germline V gene sequence: CDR1 MGHDK, CDR2 SYGVNS. The CDR3 has 16 amino acids. Trimming pared 6 bases from V and 1 base from J, leaving 18 bases between. The CDR3 nucleotides are TGTGCCAGCAGACCACCGGCGGGGATGACCCAAGAGACCCAGTACTTC. This codes for CASRPPAGMTQETQYF.

The gene calls are TRBV20-1 and TRBJ2-1; D gene ambiguous. Looked up from germline, CDR1 is DFQATT and CDR2 is SNEGSKA (reference sequence). This CDR3 region has 17 residues. Deletions cut 0 bases from V and 6 bases from J, with 21 bases between. The chain's CDR3 is CSARDVRPDGFGNEQFF. CDR3 coding DNA: TGCAGTGCTAGAGATGTTAGGCCCGACGGTTTCGGCAATGAGCAGTTCTTC.

J is TRBJ2-5 and V is TRBV5-1; D is possibly TRBD1 (6 bases). The CDR3 runs 14 residues. V gave up 0 bases and J gave up 1 base, with 7 bases separating them. In germline, CDR1 is SGHRS, CDR2 YFSETQ. The CDR3 spells CASSLGTAQETQYF. The DNA for the CDR3 is TGCGCCAGCAGCTTGGGGACAGCCCAAGAGACCCAGTACTTC.

This clonotype was observed at least ten times. The chain joins TRBV29-1 to TRBJ2-7; D is unresolved. The germline CDR1 and CDR2 sequences are SQVTM and ANQGSEA. V dropped 8 bases and J dropped 6 bases, with 20 bases sitting between them. The CDR3 contains 13 residues. The CDR3 region is CSSAVSGEAEQYF. The CDR3 DNA reads TGCAGCTCTGCAGTATCTGGGGAAGCCGAGCAGTACTTC.